This T cell receptor beta chain was retrieved from a study of blood T cell repertoires in COVID-19. The overall study: The cDNA or gDNA used as material had been derived from T cells, B-cell-depleted T cells, or PBMCs.

Cohort allocation depended upon clinical history that participants reported. All recovered Cohort 3 donors got two negative PCRs, got clearance, or saw symptom resolution. Clones were sequenced by immunoSEQ multiplex PCR, and TCRdb holds only the in-frame ones, with some missing. The table includes roughly 160,000 clones, about 80% detected once. V was pared by 2 bases and J by 5 bases, with 8 bases of the junction left unmatched. Germline lookup yields CDR1 LGHDT and CDR2 YNNKEL (reference sequence). This CDR3 contains 15 residues. Sequencing was carried out using PBMCs or T cells enriched from blood (not recorded which). The TCR sequence derives from a woman aged 60 to 75 who had recovered from COVID-19. V usage is TRBV3-1 (or the pseudogene TRBV3-2) and J usage is TRBJ1-2; 7 bases fit TRBD1. The CDR3 DNA follows: TGTGCCAGCAGCCAATCCCCGACAGGGCTATATGGCTACACCTTC. Translation: CASSQSPTGLYGYTF.